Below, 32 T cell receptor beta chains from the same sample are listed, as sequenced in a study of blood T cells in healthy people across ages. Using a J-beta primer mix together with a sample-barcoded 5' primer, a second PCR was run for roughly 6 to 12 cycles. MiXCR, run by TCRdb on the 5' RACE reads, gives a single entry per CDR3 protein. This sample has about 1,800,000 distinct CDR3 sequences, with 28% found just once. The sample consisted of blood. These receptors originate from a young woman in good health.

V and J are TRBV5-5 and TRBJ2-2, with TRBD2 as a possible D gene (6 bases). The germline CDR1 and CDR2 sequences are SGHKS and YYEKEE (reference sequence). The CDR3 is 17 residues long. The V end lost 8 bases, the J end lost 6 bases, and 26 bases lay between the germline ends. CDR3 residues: CASHPVVTSKVAGELFF. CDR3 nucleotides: TGTGCCAGTCACCCCGTGGTGACTAGTAAGGTGGCCGGGGAGCTGTTTTTT.

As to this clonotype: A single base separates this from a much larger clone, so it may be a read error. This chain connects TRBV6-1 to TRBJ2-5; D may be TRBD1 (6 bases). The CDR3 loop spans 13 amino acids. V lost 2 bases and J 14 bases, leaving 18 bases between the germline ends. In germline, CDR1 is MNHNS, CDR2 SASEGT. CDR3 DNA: TGTGCCAGCAGTGAACAGGGGACAAACATTCATTACTTC. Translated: CASSEQGTNIHYF.

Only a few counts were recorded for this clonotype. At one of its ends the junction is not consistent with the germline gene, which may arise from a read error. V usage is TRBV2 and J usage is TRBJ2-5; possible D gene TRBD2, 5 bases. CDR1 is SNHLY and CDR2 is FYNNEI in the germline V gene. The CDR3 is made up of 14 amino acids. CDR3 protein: CASSERRTQGTQYF. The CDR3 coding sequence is TGTGCCAGCAGTGAACGGCGGACTCAAGGGACCCAGTACTTC.

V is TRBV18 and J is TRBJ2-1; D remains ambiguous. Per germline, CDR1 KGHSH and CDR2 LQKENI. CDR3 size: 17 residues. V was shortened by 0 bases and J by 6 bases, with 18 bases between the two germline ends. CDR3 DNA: TGTGCCAGCTCACCACCCGAAGTGAGATACGGAACCAATGAGCAGTTCTTC. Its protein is CASSPPEVRYGTNEQFF.

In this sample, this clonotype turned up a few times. DNA of the CDR3: TGCAGTGCTAGAGTGACAGTGAACACTGAAGCTTTCTTT. Translating it yields CSARVTVNTEAFF. The chain recombines TRBV20-1 with TRBJ1-1; possible D gene TRBD1, 5 bases. Germline V gene lookup returns CDR1 DFQATT and CDR2 SNEGSKA (reference sequence). The V end was cut by 1 base, the J end by 0 bases, with 6 bases between. This CDR3 region has 13 residues.

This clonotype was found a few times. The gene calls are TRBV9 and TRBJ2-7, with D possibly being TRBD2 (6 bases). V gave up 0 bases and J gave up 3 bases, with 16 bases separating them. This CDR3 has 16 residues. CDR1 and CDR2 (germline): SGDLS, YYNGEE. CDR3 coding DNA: TGTGCCAGCAGCGTAGGAGGAGGGGCGGTTATCTACGAGCAGTACTTC. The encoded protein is CASSVGGGAVIYEQYF.

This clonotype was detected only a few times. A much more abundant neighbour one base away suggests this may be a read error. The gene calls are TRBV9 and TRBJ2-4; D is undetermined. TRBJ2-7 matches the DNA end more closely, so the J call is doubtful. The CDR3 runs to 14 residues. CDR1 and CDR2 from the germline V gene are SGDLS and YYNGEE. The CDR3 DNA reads TGTGCCAGCAGCATAGAGTCAAGCGCCTACGAGCAGTACTTC. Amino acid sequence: CASSIESSAYEQYF.

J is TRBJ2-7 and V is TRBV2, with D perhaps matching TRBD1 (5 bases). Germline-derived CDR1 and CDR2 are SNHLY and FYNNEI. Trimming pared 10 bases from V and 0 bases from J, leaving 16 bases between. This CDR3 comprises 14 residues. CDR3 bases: TGTGCCAACCATCGGACATCGAGCTCCTACGAGCAGTACTTC. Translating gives CANHRTSSSYEQYF.

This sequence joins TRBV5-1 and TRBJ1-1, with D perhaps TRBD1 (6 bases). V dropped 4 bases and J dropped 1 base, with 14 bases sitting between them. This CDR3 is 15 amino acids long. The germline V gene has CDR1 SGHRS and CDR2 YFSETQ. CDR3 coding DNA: TGCGCCAGCAGCCTGTCCGGGACACCGAACACTGAAGCTTTCTTT. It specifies CASSLSGTPNTEAFF.

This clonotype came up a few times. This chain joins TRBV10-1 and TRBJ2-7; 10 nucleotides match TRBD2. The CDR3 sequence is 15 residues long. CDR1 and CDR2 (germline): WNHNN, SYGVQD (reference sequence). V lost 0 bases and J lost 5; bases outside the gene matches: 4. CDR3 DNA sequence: TGCGCCAGCAGTGAGTCGAGCCTAGCGGGAGACGAGCAGTACTTC. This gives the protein CASSESSLAGDEQYF.

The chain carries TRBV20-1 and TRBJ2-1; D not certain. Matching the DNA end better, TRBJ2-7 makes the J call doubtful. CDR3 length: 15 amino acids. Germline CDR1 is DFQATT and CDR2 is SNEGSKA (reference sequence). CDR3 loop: CSAKRAVSSYNEQYF. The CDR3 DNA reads TGCAGTGCAAAACGTGCCGTAAGCTCCTACAATGAGCAGTACTTC.

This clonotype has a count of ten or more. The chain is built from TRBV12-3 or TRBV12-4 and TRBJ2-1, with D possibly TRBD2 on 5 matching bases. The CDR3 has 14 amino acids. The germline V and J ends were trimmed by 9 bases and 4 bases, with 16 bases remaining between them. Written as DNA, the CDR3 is TGTGCCAGTTGTGAAGGAGGCCAATACAATGAGCAGTTCTTC. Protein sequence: CASCEGGQYNEQFF.

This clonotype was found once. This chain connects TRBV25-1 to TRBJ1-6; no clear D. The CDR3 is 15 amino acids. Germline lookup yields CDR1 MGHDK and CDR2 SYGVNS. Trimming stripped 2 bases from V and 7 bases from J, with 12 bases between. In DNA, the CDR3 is TGTGCCAGCAGTGAAAGCCGGACCCCAAATTCACCCCTCCACTTT. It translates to CASSESRTPNSPLHF.

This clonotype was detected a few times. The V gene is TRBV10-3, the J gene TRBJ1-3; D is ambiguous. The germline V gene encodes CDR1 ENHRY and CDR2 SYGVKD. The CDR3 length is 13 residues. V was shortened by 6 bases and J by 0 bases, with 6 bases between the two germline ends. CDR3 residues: CAIRAASGNTIYF. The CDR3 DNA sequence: TGTGCCATCAGGGCAGCCTCTGGAAACACCATATATTTT.

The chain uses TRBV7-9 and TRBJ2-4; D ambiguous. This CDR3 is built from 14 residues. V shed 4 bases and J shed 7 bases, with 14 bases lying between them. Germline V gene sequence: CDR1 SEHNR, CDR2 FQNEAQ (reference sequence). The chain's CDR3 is CASSYSRVPNIQYF. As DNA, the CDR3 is TGTGCCAGCAGCTACAGTAGGGTCCCTAACATTCAGTACTTC.

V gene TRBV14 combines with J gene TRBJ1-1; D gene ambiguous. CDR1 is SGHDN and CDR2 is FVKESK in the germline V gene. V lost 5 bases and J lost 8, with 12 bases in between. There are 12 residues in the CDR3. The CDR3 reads CASSSNGLEAFF. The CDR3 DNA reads TGTGCCAGCAGCTCTAACGGGCTAGAAGCTTTCTTT.

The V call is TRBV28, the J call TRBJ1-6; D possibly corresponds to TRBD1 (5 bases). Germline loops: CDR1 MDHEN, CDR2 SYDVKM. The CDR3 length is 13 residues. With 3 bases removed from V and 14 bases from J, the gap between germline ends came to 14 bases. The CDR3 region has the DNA TGTGCCAGCAGTTTCGACAGTGACGGGGCCCTCCACTTT. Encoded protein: CASSFDSDGALHF.

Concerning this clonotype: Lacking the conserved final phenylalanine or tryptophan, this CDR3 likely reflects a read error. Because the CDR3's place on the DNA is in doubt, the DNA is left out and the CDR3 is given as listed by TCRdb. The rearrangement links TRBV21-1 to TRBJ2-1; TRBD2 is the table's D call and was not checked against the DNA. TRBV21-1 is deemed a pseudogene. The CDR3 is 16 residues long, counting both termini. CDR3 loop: CASITGLACPWGVQFV.

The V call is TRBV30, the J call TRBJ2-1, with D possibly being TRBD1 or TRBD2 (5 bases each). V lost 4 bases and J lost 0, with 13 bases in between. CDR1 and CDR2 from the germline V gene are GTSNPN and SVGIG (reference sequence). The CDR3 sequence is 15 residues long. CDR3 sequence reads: CAWTGRLSSYNEQFF. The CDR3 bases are TGTGCCTGGACGGGACGTTTAAGCTCCTACAATGAGCAGTTCTTC.

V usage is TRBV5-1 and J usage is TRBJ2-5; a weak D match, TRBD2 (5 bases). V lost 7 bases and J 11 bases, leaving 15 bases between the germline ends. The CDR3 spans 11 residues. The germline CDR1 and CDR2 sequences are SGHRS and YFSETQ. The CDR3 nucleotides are TGCGCCAGCGCTGACGAGTGGGAGCAGTACTTC. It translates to CASADEWEQYF.

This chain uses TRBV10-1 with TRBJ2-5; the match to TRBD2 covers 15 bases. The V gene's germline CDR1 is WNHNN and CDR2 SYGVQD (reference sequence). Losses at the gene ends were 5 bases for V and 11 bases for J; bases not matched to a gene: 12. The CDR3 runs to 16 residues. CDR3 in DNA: TGCGCCAGCAGTCCTGGACTAGCGGGGGGGTACAATGAGCAGTACTTC. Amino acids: CASSPGLAGGYNEQYF.

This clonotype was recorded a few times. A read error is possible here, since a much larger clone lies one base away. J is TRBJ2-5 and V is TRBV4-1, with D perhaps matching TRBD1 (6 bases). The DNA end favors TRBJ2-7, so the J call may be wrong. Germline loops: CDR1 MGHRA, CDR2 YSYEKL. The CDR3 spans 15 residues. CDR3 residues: CASSRGITGGDEQYF. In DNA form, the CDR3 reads TGCGCCAGCAGCCGGGGTATAACTGGGGGCGACGAGCAGTACTTC.

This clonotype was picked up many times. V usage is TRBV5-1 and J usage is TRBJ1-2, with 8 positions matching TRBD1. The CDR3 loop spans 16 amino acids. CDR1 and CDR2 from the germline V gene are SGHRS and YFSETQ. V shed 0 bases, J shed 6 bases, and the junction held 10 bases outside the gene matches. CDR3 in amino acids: CASSLEVTGVRDGYTF. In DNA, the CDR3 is TGCGCCAGCAGCTTGGAAGTGACAGGGGTTCGCGATGGCTACACCTTC. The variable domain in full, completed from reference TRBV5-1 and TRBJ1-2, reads KAGVTQTPRYLIKTRGQQVTLSCSPISGHRSVSWYQQTPGQGLQFLFEYFSETQRNKGNFPGRFSGRQFSNSRSEMNVSTLELGDSALYLCASSLEVTGVRDGYTFGSGTRLTVV.

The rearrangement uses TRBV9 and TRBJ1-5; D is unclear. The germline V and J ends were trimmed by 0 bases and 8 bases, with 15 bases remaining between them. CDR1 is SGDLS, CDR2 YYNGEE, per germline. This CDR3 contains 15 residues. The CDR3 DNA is TGTGCCAGCAGCGTAGGATTCGGACCCGGGGAGCCCCAGCATTTT. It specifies CASSVGFGPGEPQHF.

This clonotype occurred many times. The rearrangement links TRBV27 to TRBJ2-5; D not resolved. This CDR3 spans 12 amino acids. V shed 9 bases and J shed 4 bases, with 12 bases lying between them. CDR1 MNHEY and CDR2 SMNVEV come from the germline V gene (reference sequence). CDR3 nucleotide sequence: TGTGCCAGTGGGCCCCTCGGAGAGACCCAGTACTTC. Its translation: CASGPLGETQYF.

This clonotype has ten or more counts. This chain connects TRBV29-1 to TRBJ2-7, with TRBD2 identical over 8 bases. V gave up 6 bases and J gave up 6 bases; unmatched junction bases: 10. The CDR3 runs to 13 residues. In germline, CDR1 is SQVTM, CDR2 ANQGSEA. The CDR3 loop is CSVDSGTTREQYF. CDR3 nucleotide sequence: TGCAGCGTAGATAGCGGGACCACTCGCGAGCAGTACTTC.

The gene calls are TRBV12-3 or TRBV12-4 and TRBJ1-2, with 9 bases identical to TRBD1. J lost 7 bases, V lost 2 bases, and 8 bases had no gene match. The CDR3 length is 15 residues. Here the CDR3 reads CASSLRGQGTGGYTF. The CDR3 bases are TGTGCCAGCAGTTTAAGGGGACAGGGAACGGGTGGCTACACCTTC.

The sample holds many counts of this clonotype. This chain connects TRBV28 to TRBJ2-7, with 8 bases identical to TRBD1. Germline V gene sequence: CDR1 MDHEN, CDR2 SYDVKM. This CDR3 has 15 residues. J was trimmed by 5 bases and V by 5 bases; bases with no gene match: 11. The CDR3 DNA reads TGTGCCAGCAGTCTTAGCCCGACAGGGGTAAACGAGCAGTACTTC. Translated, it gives CASSLSPTGVNEQYF.

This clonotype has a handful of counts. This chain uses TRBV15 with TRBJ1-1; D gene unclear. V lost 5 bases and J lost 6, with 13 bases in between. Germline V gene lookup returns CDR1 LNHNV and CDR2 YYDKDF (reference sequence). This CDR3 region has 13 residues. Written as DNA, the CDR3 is TGTGCCACCAGCGAGAGGAATGCGCCTGAAGCTTTCTTT. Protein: CATSERNAPEAFF.

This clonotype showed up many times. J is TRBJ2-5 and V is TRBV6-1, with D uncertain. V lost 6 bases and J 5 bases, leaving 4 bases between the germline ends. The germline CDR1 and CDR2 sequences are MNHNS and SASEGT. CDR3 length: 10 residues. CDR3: CASRLETQYF. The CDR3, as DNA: TGTGCCAGCAGGTTGGAGACCCAGTACTTC.

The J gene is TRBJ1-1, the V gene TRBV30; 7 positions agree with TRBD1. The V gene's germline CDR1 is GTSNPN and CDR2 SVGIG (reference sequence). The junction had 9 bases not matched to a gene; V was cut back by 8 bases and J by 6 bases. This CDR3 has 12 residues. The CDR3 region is CAGRQGRPEAFF. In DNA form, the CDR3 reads TGTGCCGGTCGACAGGGACGCCCTGAAGCTTTCTTT. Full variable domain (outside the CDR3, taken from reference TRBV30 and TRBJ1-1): SQTIHQWPATLVQPVGSPLSLECTVEGTSNPNLYWYRQAAGRGLQLLFYSVGIGQISSEVPQNLSASRPQDRQFILSSKKLLLSDSGFYLCAGRQGRPEAFFGQGTRLTVV.

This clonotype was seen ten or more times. CDR3: CASSSNRGRGETQYF. In nucleotides, the CDR3 is TGTGCCAGCAGTTCCAACAGGGGGCGGGGAGAGACCCAGTACTTC. The V gene is TRBV28, the J gene TRBJ2-5; 9 nucleotides match TRBD1. The V gene's germline CDR1 is MDHEN and CDR2 SYDVKM. This CDR3 region has 15 residues. V was pared by 4 bases and J by 4 bases, with 7 bases of the junction left unmatched.